Here is one TCR beta chain with its context. Its matching antigen is unknown. These data are taken from a study of PD-1 blockade in classical Hodgkin lymphoma. Points from the study as a whole: Baseline diversity was lower in partial responders and progressors than complete responders. Newly diagnosed patients had baseline TCR diversity that was reportedly lower than that of healthy donors.

Time point given: cycle 4 day 1 (C4D1), after 6 weeks of nivolumab. Each and every patient relapsed after autologous stem cell transplantation, and patients got differing brentuximab vedotin exposure. Researchers used magnetic negative selection to pull out pure CD4+ T cells from thawed PBMCs. Sequencing was performed with immunoSEQ multiplex PCR; in TCRdb, only in-frame clones are kept and a portion is missing. This table has 20,000 to 25,000 clones, 72% appearing once. The CDR3 length is 14 residues. The V gene's germline CDR1 is SGHAT and CDR2 FQNNGV. V lost 5 bases to trimming and J lost 8 bases, with 13 bases between them.

Sequences were derived from CD4+ T cells from blood, sampled before the fourth cycle of nivolumab. The chain recombines TRBV11-2 with TRBJ1-6; tentative D call: TRBD1 (5 bases). This sequence was found in a human donor with classical Hodgkin lymphoma. The CDR3 loop reads CASSLGDFYSPLHF. Written as DNA, the CDR3 is TGTGCCAGCAGCCTAGGGGACTTCTATTCACCCCTCCACTTT.